The 32 T cell receptor beta chains in this list originate from one sample, sequenced in a study of graft-versus-host responses after intestinal transplantation (dated by TCRdb to the early 2020s). Dithiothreitol, EDTA incubations and collagenase D digestion were used to isolate intraepithelial and lamina propria lymphocytes from graft specimens. To prepare the library, the immunoSEQ multiplex PCR assay was applied. The table comes from immuneACCESS by way of TCRdb, which keeps in-frame sequences with V and J called. Part of the clones is missing from these tables; in studies checked, under half for an unresolved V gene and the rest for unknown reasons. The sample table lists under 15,000 clones, about 70% of them with a count of one. The top ten clones comprise around 4.4% of the sample. The material was ileum tissue, obtained about 140 days after intestinal transplantation. The receptors originated from a human patient who received an intestinal transplant, so some T cells may come from the graft donor.

The rearrangement joins TRBV7-9 to TRBJ2-7; 8 bases line up with TRBD1. The CDR3 length is 13 residues. With V trimmed by 3 bases and J by 5 bases, 3 bases remained unmatched. CDR1 SEHNR and CDR2 FQNEAQ come from the germline V gene (reference sequence). CDR3 residues: CASSFSGGNEQYF. CDR3 nucleotides: TGTGCCAGCAGCTTCTCAGGGGGCAACGAGCAGTACTTC.

This chain links TRBV15 with TRBJ1-5; 9 bases are a match to TRBD1. Trimming at V came to 0 bases and at J to 10 bases, leaving 7 bases not matched to a gene. The CDR3 is 15 residues long. The germline V gene has CDR1 LNHNV and CDR2 YYDKDF (reference sequence). The CDR3 reads CATSRDGGTGNPQHF. In DNA, the CDR3 is TGTGCCACCAGCAGAGATGGTGGGACAGGGAATCCCCAGCATTTT. Variable domain in full (rest from reference TRBV15 and TRBJ1-5): DAMVIQNPRYQVTQFGKPVTLSCSQTLNHNVMYWYQQKSSQAPKLLFHYYDKDFNNEADTPDNFQSRRPNTSFCFLDIRSPGLGDTAMYLCATSRDGGTGNPQHFGDGTRLSIL.

The rearrangement links TRBV29-1 to TRBJ2-5; possibly TRBD2 for D (5 bases). Trimming shortened V by 8 bases and J by 4 bases, and 8 bases separated the two germline ends. CDR1 is SQVTM and CDR2 is ANQGSEA in the germline V gene. The CDR3 consists of 10 residues. CDR3 protein: CSHAGETQYF. CDR3 bases: TGCAGCCACGCGGGAGAGACCCAGTACTTC.

A remark on this clone: Additional DNA sequences in this sample encode the identical CDR3. The chain combines TRBV6-6 with TRBJ2-2; TRBD2 is a possible D gene (5 bases). The CDR3 has 16 amino acids. Trimming stripped 4 bases from V and 0 bases from J, with 12 bases between. Germline V lookup: CDR1 MNHNY, CDR2 SVGAGI (reference sequence). This CDR3 reads CASSSRLAANTGELFF. The CDR3 bases are TGTGCCAGCAGTTCGCGGCTAGCTGCGAACACCGGGGAGCTGTTTTTT.

The CDR3 sequence: CASSHTWDRGYGYTF. CDR3 nucleotide sequence: TGTGCCAGCAGCCACACTTGGGACAGGGGTTATGGCTACACCTTC. The rearrangement joins TRBV11-2 to TRBJ1-2; 10 nucleotides line up with TRBD1. The V gene end was trimmed by 5 bases and the J gene end by 5 bases; junction bases not matched to a gene: 8. Per the germline V gene, CDR1 is SGHAT and CDR2 is FQNNGV. CDR3 length equals 15 residues. Full variable domain (remainder filled in from reference TRBV11-2 and TRBJ1-2): EAGVAQSPRYKIIEKRQSVAFWCNPISGHATLYWYQQILGQGPKLLIQFQNNGVVDDSQLPKDRFSAERLKGVDSTLKIQPAKLEDSAVYLCASSHTWDRGYGYTFGSGTRLTVV.

This rearrangement joins TRBV11-3 to TRBJ2-6, with TRBD1 as a possible D gene (5 bases). The CDR3 sequence is 19 residues long. CDR1 and CDR2 from the germline V gene are SGHNT and YENEEA. Trimming took 5 bases from V and 5 from J, leaving 25 bases between them. The CDR3 protein is CASSVGDDLGQSRANVLTF. As DNA, the CDR3 is TGTGCCAGCAGCGTCGGTGACGATCTCGGACAAAGTCGGGCCAACGTCCTGACTTTC.

The rearrangement uses TRBV5-4 and TRBJ2-5, with D maybe TRBD1 (7 bases). The CDR3 spans 15 residues. Germline V gene sequence: CDR1 SGHNT, CDR2 YYREEE (reference sequence). V dropped 1 base and J dropped 5 bases, with 15 bases sitting between them. CDR3 coding DNA: TGTGCCAGCAGCTTGACAGGGGAGGTAGGGGAGACCCAGTACTTC. It translates to CASSLTGEVGETQYF. The full variable domain, with the rest looked up from reference TRBV5-4 and TRBJ2-5, is ETGVTQSPTHLIKTRGQQVTLRCSSQSGHNTVSWYQQALGQGPQFIFQYYREEENGRGNFPPRFSGLQFPNYSSELNVNALELDDSALYLCASSLTGEVGETQYFGPGTRLLVL.

CDR3 nucleotides: TGTGCCAGCTCACCCCACAGGGCACCTGGAAACACCATATATTTT. The encoded protein is CASSPHRAPGNTIYF. V and J are TRBV18 and TRBJ1-3, with a possible D match to TRBD1 (6 bases). The CDR3 runs 15 residues. Germline-derived CDR1 and CDR2 are KGHSH and LQKENI. V lost 3 bases to trimming and J lost 2 bases, with 11 bases between them.

The chain uses TRBV11-2 and TRBJ2-7, with TRBD2 matching 11 bases. There are 18 residues in the CDR3. Germline-derived CDR1 and CDR2 are SGHAT and FQNNGV. V was pared by 0 bases and J by 5 bases, with 12 bases of the junction left unmatched. CDR3 DNA: TGTGCCAGCAGCTTAGATTCCCCTCGACTAGCGGGGTCCCACGAGCAGTACTTC. Amino acid sequence: CASSLDSPRLAGSHEQYF.

The rearrangement uses TRBV5-1 and TRBJ2-2; a possible D gene is TRBD1 (6 bases). The germline V gene has CDR1 SGHRS and CDR2 YFSETQ. Between the trimmed V and J ends, which lost 7 bases and 3 bases, there was a span of 19 bases. This CDR3 is 16 amino acids long. In nucleotides, the CDR3 is TGCGCCAGCGGGGACCCCCAAGGACAGCACACCGGGGAGCTGTTTTTT. Amino acids: CASGDPQGQHTGELFF.

A single count supports this clone. This chain uses TRBV6-6 with TRBJ1-5; tentatively, D is TRBD1 (6 bases). The germline V gene has CDR1 MNHNY and CDR2 SVGAGI (reference sequence). This CDR3 region has 15 residues. V was shortened by 7 bases and J by 2 bases, with 15 bases between the two germline ends. The DNA for the CDR3 is TGTGCCAGCAACACACAGGGTGTAGGCAATCAGCCCCAGCATTTT. Translated: CASNTQGVGNQPQHF.

This chain links TRBV27 with TRBJ2-7, with TRBD1 identical over 7 bases. The CDR3 contains 14 residues. V gave up 5 bases and J gave up 2 bases; unmatched junction bases: 6. Germline CDR1 reads MNHEY; CDR2 reads SMNVEV (reference sequence). CDR3 loop: CASSPTQGTYEQYF. The CDR3 DNA is TGTGCCAGCAGTCCGACACAGGGGACCTACGAGCAGTACTTC.

This clone was counted a single time. Here the CDR3 DNA reads TGTGCCAGCAGCTTACCCTCGACAGGGACCTATGGCTACACCTTC. This translates into CASSLPSTGTYGYTF. This chain connects TRBV7-8 to TRBJ1-2, with 7 bases identical to TRBD1. Germline V CDR1 and CDR2: SGHVS, FQNEAQ. There are 15 residues in the CDR3. The V segment lost 2 bases and the J segment 4 bases; nucleotides outside the gene matches: 7.

The chain employs TRBV7-9 and TRBJ2-7, with D perhaps matching TRBD2 (6 bases). Germline V gives CDR1 SEHNR, CDR2 FQNEAQ (reference sequence). The CDR3 contains 16 residues. Trimming left V 6 bases short and J 0 bases short, with 18 bases between. In nucleotides, the CDR3 is TGTGCCAGCAGGCCCGGCATGGCGGGGAGCTCCTACGAGCAGTACTTC. This encodes CASRPGMAGSSYEQYF.

This chain connects TRBV6-1 to TRBJ2-7; 9 bases fit TRBD2. Germline values: CDR1 MNHNS, CDR2 SASEGT. The V segment lost 7 bases and the J segment 0 bases; nucleotides outside the gene matches: 7. CDR3 length: 15 residues. The CDR3, as DNA: TGTGCCAGCATTCAGACTAGCGGAAGCTCCTACGAGCAGTACTTC. Its translation is CASIQTSGSSYEQYF.

This clone occurred a few times. The sample holds other DNA sequences that translate to the same CDR3. The chain employs TRBV19 and TRBJ1-1, with D unresolved. V lost 8 bases to trimming and J lost 4 bases, with 8 bases between them. The CDR3 runs 11 residues. Per germline, CDR1 LNHDA and CDR2 SQIVND (reference sequence). The CDR3 sequence is CASSRGTEAFF. The DNA of the CDR3 is TGTGCCAGTTCCCGGGGCACTGAAGCTTTCTTT.

V usage is TRBV11-2 and J usage is TRBJ2-7; TRBD1 aligns across 9 bases. J lost 7 bases, V lost 1 base, and 11 bases had no gene match. This CDR3 has 16 residues. Germline V gives CDR1 SGHAT, CDR2 FQNNGV. CDR3 DNA: TGTGCCAGCAGCTTAGGGACCGGGACAGGGTTGGGTGAGCAGTACTTC. It translates to CASSLGTGTGLGEQYF. The full variable domain, completed using reference TRBV11-2 and TRBJ2-7, is EAGVAQSPRYKIIEKRQSVAFWCNPISGHATLYWYQQILGQGPKLLIQFQNNGVVDDSQLPKDRFSAERLKGVDSTLKIQPAKLEDSAVYLCASSLGTGTGLGEQYFGPGTRLTVT.

V and J are TRBV6-1 and TRBJ2-7; D might be TRBD2 (7 bases). This CDR3 region has 13 residues. Germline CDR1 reads MNHNS; CDR2 reads SASEGT. Trimming took 5 bases from V and 0 from J, leaving 8 bases between them. The CDR3, as DNA: TGTGCCAGCAGTAGGGGGGGCTCCTACGAGCAGTACTTC. The encoded protein is CASSRGGSYEQYF.

This chain connects TRBV28 to TRBJ2-3; 7 bases map to TRBD2. There are 14 residues in the CDR3. V lost 6 bases to trimming and J lost 5 bases; unmatched junction nucleotides: 8. Germline V CDR1 and CDR2: MDHEN, SYDVKM. The CDR3 region has the DNA TGTGCCAGCAGACACCGGGACTATGGAGATACGCAGTATTTT. This translates into CASRHRDYGDTQYF.

The rearrangement links TRBV5-1 to TRBJ2-2; 11 nucleotides align to TRBD2. This CDR3 comprises 17 residues. After removal of 0 bases from V and 1 base from J, the junction contained 2 bases not matched to a gene. Germline values: CDR1 SGHRS, CDR2 YFSETQ. The CDR3 DNA reads as TGCGCCAGCAGCTTGGGGACTAGCGGGCTGAACACCGGGGAGCTGTTTTTT. This codes for CASSLGTSGLNTGELFF.

This chain uses TRBV6-1 with TRBJ1-2; D uncertain. CDR1 is MNHNS, CDR2 SASEGT, per germline. Trimming took 2 bases from V and 7 from J, leaving 8 bases between them. This CDR3 region has 12 residues. The CDR3, as DNA: TGTGCCAGCAGTGAAATGGCCTTTGGCTACACCTTC. Protein sequence: CASSEMAFGYTF.

This chain connects TRBV11-3 to TRBJ2-3; TRBD2 matches at 7 bases. The CDR3 totals 17 residues. V trimming: 4 bases; J trimming: 0 bases; junction bases outside the gene matches: 10. Germline assignment: CDR1 SGHNT and CDR2 YENEEA. Here the CDR3 reads CASSSRLRGSSTDTQYF. The CDR3 DNA sequence: TGTGCCAGCAGCTCCCGGCTGCGGGGGTCTAGCACAGATACGCAGTATTTT.

This rearrangement joins TRBV28 to TRBJ1-4; D remains unclear. V shed 1 base and J shed 8 bases, with 17 bases lying between them. The germline CDR1 and CDR2 sequences are MDHEN and SYDVKM. The CDR3 totals 16 residues. The CDR3 DNA sequence: TGTGCCAGCAGTTTATCTAATGGGTCGGGTGTAGAAAAACTGTTTTTT. Amino acid sequence: CASSLSNGSGVEKLFF.

This clone was observed a few times. This chain connects TRBV9 to TRBJ1-4; tentatively, D is TRBD1 (6 bases). This CDR3 is built from 15 residues. V gave up 4 bases and J gave up 4 bases, with 14 bases separating them. Germline V lookup: CDR1 SGDLS, CDR2 YYNGEE. CDR3 protein: CASSPPGHLNEKLFF. CDR3 sequence (DNA): TGTGCCAGCAGCCCACCGGGACATCTTAATGAAAAACTGTTTTTT.

The rearrangement links TRBV7-2 to TRBJ2-1, with 7 bases identical to TRBD2. V was pared by 1 base and J by 9 bases, with 6 bases of the junction left unmatched. CDR1 is SGHTA and CDR2 is FQGNSA in the germline V gene. The CDR3 runs 14 residues. The CDR3 sequence is CASSLDGQRGEQFF. The CDR3 coding sequence is TGTGCCAGCAGCTTAGACGGGCAGCGGGGTGAGCAGTTCTTC.

J is TRBJ2-7 and V is TRBV5-6; D is possibly TRBD2 (6 bases). Germline V gene data show CDR1 as SGHDT and CDR2 as YYEEEE. The CDR3 has 15 amino acids. Trimming shortened V by 6 bases and J by 3 bases, and 19 bases separated the two germline ends. The DNA for the CDR3 is TGTGCCAGCAACACCGGCCCGGGAGTGGGCTACGAGCAGTACTTC. This encodes CASNTGPGVGYEQYF.

This clone has only one observation. The CDR3 loop is CSVGGGQGDNEQFF. As DNA, the CDR3 is TGCAGCGTTGGGGGAGGACAGGGGGATAATGAGCAGTTCTTC. This chain uses TRBV29-1 with TRBJ2-1, with 10 bases fitting TRBD1. V was clipped by 4 bases and J by 7 bases; unmatched bases: 7. Germline-derived CDR1 and CDR2 are SQVTM and ANQGSEA. The CDR3 has 14 amino acids.

This chain joins TRBV28 and TRBJ1-5, with D possibly TRBD1 on 6 matching bases. V gave up 4 bases and J gave up 6 bases, with 10 bases separating them. This CDR3 contains 13 residues. Germline CDR1 reads MDHEN; CDR2 reads SYDVKM. CDR3 DNA: TGTGCCAGCAGTTCTACAGGGAGTCAGCCCCAGCATTTT. This sequence encodes CASSSTGSQPQHF. Supplemented by reference TRBV28 and TRBJ1-5, the full variable domain reads DVKVTQSSRYLVKRTGEKVFLECVQDMDHENMFWYRQDPGLGLRLIYFSYDVKMKEKGDIPEGYSVSREKKERFSLILESASTNQTSMYLCASSSTGSQPQHFGDGTRLSIL.

This chain uses TRBV5-5 with TRBJ2-1, with D tentatively TRBD2 (6 bases). This CDR3 has 15 amino acids. With 7 bases removed from V and 4 bases from J, the gap between germline ends came to 18 bases. Germline V gene sequence: CDR1 SGHKS, CDR2 YYEKEE (reference sequence). The CDR3 here is CASRPGGTVYNEQFF. As DNA, the CDR3 is TGTGCCAGCCGCCCCGGGGGAACGGTATACAATGAGCAGTTCTTC.

The V call is TRBV6-1, the J call TRBJ1-5; D is unresolved. CDR1 is MNHNS, CDR2 SASEGT, per germline. Trimming pared 3 bases from V and 7 bases from J, leaving 19 bases between. This CDR3 spans 16 amino acids. CDR3 sequence reads: CASSDYDGVSSQPQHF. The CDR3 DNA is TGTGCCAGCAGTGACTACGACGGGGTTTCTAGCCAGCCCCAGCATTTT.

The chain links TRBV12-1 to TRBJ1-6. TRBV12-1 corresponds to a pseudogene. This CDR3 region has 16 residues. CDR3: CASSPGGDLENSPLHF. The CDR3 DNA reads TGTGCCAGCAGCCCAGGAGGCGACCTCGAGAATTCACCCCTCCACTTT.

The gene calls are TRBV25-1 and TRBJ1-2; tentative D call: TRBD1 (5 bases). V was shortened by 2 bases and J by 7 bases, with 11 bases between the two germline ends. Germline values: CDR1 MGHDK, CDR2 SYGVNS. The CDR3 covers 13 residues. CDR3 sequence: CASSELRRGGYTF. DNA for the CDR3: TGTGCCAGCAGTGAACTCAGGAGGGGTGGCTACACCTTC.